A selection of T cell receptor beta chains follows, all from one sample in a study of cytomegalovirus exposure and HLA in healthy donors. The method was immunoSEQ multiplex PCR; TCRdb's version includes in-frame clones alone and lacks a portion of them. The table has fewer than 100,000 clones, roughly 73% seen once; the top ten hold about 4%. Input material: PBMCs. Source of these receptors: a woman in her thirties or forties in good health and CMV-seronegative. Both conserved end residues are part of each CDR3. A D gene is named only where the DNA matches it firmly. Clone size is given for some rows only: seen once, a few or many times, or a class if the clone is expanded.

TRBV7-2	-	TRBJ2-7	-	CASSLDALSYEQYF	TGTGCCAGCAGCTTAGATGCGCTCTCCTACGAGCAGTACTTC
TRBV6-1	-	TRBJ1-1	-	CASSETQGRTEAFF	TGTGCCAGCAGTGAAACACAGGGTCGCACTGAAGCTTTCTTT
TRBV11-2	-	TRBJ2-5	TRBD1	CASSLTGGKQETQYF	TGTGCCAGCAGCTTGACAGGGGGCAAACAAGAGACCCAGTACTTC
TRBV30	-	TRBJ2-2	-	CAWSEGVLNTGELFF	TGTGCCTGGAGCGAGGGGGTTTTGAACACCGGGGAGCTGTTTTTT
TRBV5-1	-	TRBJ2-7	-	CASSLGGTGSSYEQYF	TGCGCCAGCAGCTTGGGCGGAACTGGGAGCTCCTACGAGCAGTACTTC
TRBV4-1	-	TRBJ2-5	-	CASSQTPVTGSETQYF	TGCGCCAGCAGCCAAACCCCCGTAACAGGGTCGGAGACCCAGTACTTC
TRBV15	-	TRBJ2-7	TRBD1	CATSRGPDRGIFEQYF	TGTGCCACCAGCAGGGGCCCTGACAGGGGGATCTTTGAGCAGTACTTC
TRBV6-6	few	TRBJ1-4	-	CASSYSQVATNEKLFF	TGTGCCAGCAGTTACAGCCAGGTTGCAACTAATGAAAAACTGTTTTTT
TRBV6-5	-	TRBJ2-7	-	CASKQRYEQYF	TGTGCCAGCAAGCAAAGATACGAGCAGTACTTC
TRBV19	-	TRBJ1-6	TRBD1	CASSILGTGAGSPLHF	TGTGCCAGTAGTATTCTTGGGACAGGGGCTGGTTCACCCCTCCACTTT
TRBV5-1	-	TRBJ2-6	-	CASSSQGNSGANVLTF	TGCGCCAGCAGCTCCCAGGGGAACTCTGGGGCCAACGTCCTGACTTTC
TRBV15	once	TRBJ1-1	TRBD1	CATSRGGDRGNTEAFF	TGTGCCACCAGCAGAGGAGGGGACAGGGGGAACACTGAAGCTTTCTTT
TRBV7-2	-	TRBJ1-5	-	CASSGRGQPQHF	TGTGCCAGCAGCGGAAGGGGACAGCCCCAGCATTTT
TRBV6-5	-	TRBJ2-7	-	CASSYNQGLEQYF	TGTGCCAGCAGTTACAATCAGGGTCTGGAGCAGTACTTC
TRBV15	-	TRBJ2-5	TRBD2	CATSRDLAGYVETQYF	TGTGCCACCAGCAGAGACCTAGCGGGGTATGTGGAGACCCAGTACTTC
TRBV9	-	TRBJ2-1	-	CASSPRTANEQFF	TGTGCCAGCAGCCCCCGGACAGCCAATGAGCAGTTCTTC
TRBV30	-	TRBJ2-5	-	CAWSVNTGRQETQYF	TGTGCCTGGAGTGTGAATACAGGTCGCCAAGAGACCCAGTACTTC
TRBV2	-	TRBJ1-4	TRBD1	CATSGTGDEKLFF	TGTGCCACCTCCGGGACAGGCGATGAAAAACTGTTTTTT
TRBV27	-	TRBJ2-1	TRBD1	CASSKEQTGSYNEQFF	TGTGCCAGCAGTAAAGAGCAGACAGGGTCTTACAATGAGCAGTTCTTC
TRBV7-9	-	TRBJ1-2	-	CASRLTPNYGYTF	TGTGCCAGCAGACTGACACCGAACTATGGCTACACCTTC
TRBV9	-	TRBJ1-3	-	CASSVGGGNTIYF	TGTGCCAGCAGCGTAGGCGGTGGAAACACCATATATTTT
TRBV6-1	-	TRBJ2-2	-	CASTEGRRELFF	TGTGCCAGCACGGAGGGGCGAAGGGAGCTGTTTTTT
TRBV30	-	TRBJ2-7	-	CAWSEIAVPSRDEQYF	TGTGCCTGGAGCGAGATAGCAGTCCCCTCCAGAGACGAGCAGTACTTC
TRBV7-2	once	TRBJ1-6	-	CASSPGGGSSYNSPLHF	TGTGCCAGCAGCCCTGGGGGGGGTAGCTCCTATAATTCACCCCTCCACTTT
TRBV27	once	TRBJ1-6	-	CASSEIGSPLHF	TGTGCCAGCAGTGAGATCGGGTCACCCCTCCACTTT
TRBV7-9	-	TRBJ1-4	TRBD1	CASSSTGVTNEKLFF	TGTGCCAGCAGCAGTACAGGGGTCACTAATGAAAAACTGTTTTTT
TRBV7-2	-	TRBJ1-1	-	CASTMGAMNTEAFF	TGTGCCAGCACCATGGGGGCCATGAACACTGAAGCTTTCTTT
TRBV7-2	-	TRBJ2-7	-	CASSPQGRGTYEQYF	TGTGCCAGCAGCCCCCAGGGGAGGGGCACCTACGAGCAGTACTTC
TRBV6-1	-	TRBJ1-2	-	CASSAPAGRREGDYGYTF	TGTGCCAGCAGTGCCCCCGCGGGACGGCGCGAGGGTGACTATGGCTACACCTTC
TRBV18	once	TRBJ2-7	-	CASSLGAFYEQYF	TGTGCCAGCTCCCTAGGGGCATTCTACGAGCAGTACTTC
TRBV7-3	-	TRBJ2-1	-	CASSLGGVGHEQFF	TGTGCCAGCAGCTTAGGAGGAGTGGGCCATGAGCAGTTCTTC
TRBV30	-	TRBJ1-1	-	CAWRDPRRVGTEAFF	TGTGCCTGGAGAGATCCGCGCCGGGTCGGGACTGAAGCTTTCTTT
TRBV28	-	TRBJ1-2	TRBD1	CASRSGTGVNYGYTF	TGTGCCAGCAGGTCCGGGACAGGGGTTAACTATGGCTACACCTTC
TRBV6-5	-	TRBJ2-1	-	CASRIIGLTGHEQFF	TGTGCCAGCAGAATCATCGGACTCACCGGCCATGAGCAGTTCTTC
TRBV4-3	-	TRBJ2-3	-	CASSARDTSTDTQYF	TGCGCCAGCAGCGCCCGGGACACCAGCACAGATACGCAGTATTTT
TRBV4-1	-	TRBJ2-7	-	CASSQDLGASPYEQYF	TGCGCCAGCAGCCAAGATCTGGGGGCTTCCCCCTACGAGCAGTACTTC
TRBV14	-	TRBJ2-3	-	CASSVQGTDTQYF	TGTGCCAGCAGCGTTCAGGGGACAGATACGCAGTATTTT
TRBV15	-	TRBJ1-5	-	CATSSRQNNQPQHF	TGTGCCACCAGCAGCAGACAGAATAATCAGCCCCAGCATTTT
TRBV7-2	-	TRBJ2-7	TRBD2	CASSPRPWRGGYEQYF	TGTGCCAGCAGCCCACGCCCCTGGCGGGGGGGGTACGAGCAGTACTTC
TRBV19	-	TRBJ1-5	-	CASASGREGSNQPQHF	TGTGCCAGTGCGAGTGGGCGGGAGGGAAGCAATCAGCCCCAGCATTTT
TRBV30	-	TRBJ2-5	TRBD1	CAWIAGQGSWEQYF	TGTGCCTGGATCGCGGGACAGGGTTCGTGGGAGCAGTACTTC
TRBV5-8	once	TRBJ2-7	-	CASSLYRGGVLNEQYF	TGTGCCAGCAGCTTGTACCGAGGAGGAGTATTGAACGAGCAGTACTTC
TRBV5-6	few	TRBJ1-6	-	CASSPSTGHSPLHF	TGTGCCAGCAGCCCCTCAACAGGGCATTCACCCCTCCACTTT
TRBV4-3	-	TRBJ1-6	-	CASSQWTRGPEAYNSPLHF	TGCGCCAGCAGCCAATGGACCAGGGGCCCCGAGGCCTATAATTCACCCCTCCACTTT
TRBV5-8	-	TRBJ2-5	TRBD1	CASSLGTGAGETQYF	TGTGCCAGCAGCTTGGGGACAGGGGCAGGGGAGACCCAGTACTTC
TRBV6-6	-	TRBJ1-1	-	CASSTTGREAFF	TGTGCCAGCAGTACTACGGGGAGGGAAGCTTTCTTT